This TCR beta chain appears in the sequencing data of a study of control samples from healthy donors and cancer patients. The CDR3 is 16 amino acids. Germline assignment: CDR1 KGHDR and CDR2 SFDVKD. V dropped 2 bases and J dropped 7; count of bases not matched to a gene: 7. The table came from immunoSEQ multiplex PCR; TCRdb's copy has only in-frame clones and leaves some out. The data contain around 150,000 clones, about nine tenths of them singletons. The genes are TRBV24-1 and TRBJ2-2; 9 bases are a match to TRBD1. The origin of this receptor is a man aged 25 to 40 in good health. The sequenced sample was blood. This chain's CDR3 is CATSDSGQGVVGELFF. CDR3 DNA: TGTGCCACCAGTGATTCGGGACAGGGAGTAGTCGGGGAGCTGTTTTTT.